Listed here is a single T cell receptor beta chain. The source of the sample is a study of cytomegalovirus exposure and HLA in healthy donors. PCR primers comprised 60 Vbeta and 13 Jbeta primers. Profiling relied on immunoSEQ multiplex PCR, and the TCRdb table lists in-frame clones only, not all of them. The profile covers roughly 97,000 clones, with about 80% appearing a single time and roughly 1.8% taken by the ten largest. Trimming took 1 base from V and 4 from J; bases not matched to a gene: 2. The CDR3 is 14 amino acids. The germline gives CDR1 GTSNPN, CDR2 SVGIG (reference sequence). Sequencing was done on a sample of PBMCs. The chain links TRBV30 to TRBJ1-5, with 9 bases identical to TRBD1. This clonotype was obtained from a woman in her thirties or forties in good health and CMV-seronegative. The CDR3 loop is CAWSGGQGNQPQHF. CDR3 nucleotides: TGTGCCTGGAGTGGCGGACAGGGGAATCAGCCCCAGCATTTT.